Listed here are 12 T cell receptor beta chains from one sample, sequenced in a study of vaccination effects on CD4 cells after COVID-19. Their target antigens are unknown. Cultured cells yielded isolated CD4+ T cells after roughly 11 days. TCRdb keeps only in-frame clones here, not all; method: immunoSEQ multiplex PCR. The sample contains roughly 64,000 clones, about 69% of which appear only once. This material consisted of CD4+ T cells from PBMCs cultured without peptide, taken before COVID-19 vaccination. These receptors originate from a human donor who had a prior SARS-CoV-2 infection.

V is TRBV27 and J is TRBJ2-2; 8 bases are shared with TRBD2. Germline V CDR1 and CDR2: MNHEY, SMNVEV (reference sequence). Trimming took 4 bases from V and 6 from J; bases not matched to a gene: 13. The length of the CDR3 is 17 residues. CDR3 sequence reads: CASSSLPPSGRSGELFF. DNA of the CDR3: TGTGCCAGCAGTTCCCTCCCACCTAGCGGGCGATCCGGGGAGCTGTTTTTT.

V and J are TRBV19 and TRBJ2-2; D is undetermined. V was cut by 8 bases and J by 5 bases, with 21 bases left in between. The CDR3 has 16 residues. Per the germline V gene, CDR1 is LNHDA and CDR2 is SQIVND (reference sequence). The CDR3 sequence: CASQNRLVSETGELFF. CDR3 nucleotides: TGTGCCAGTCAGAACCGCCTAGTGTCGGAGACCGGGGAGCTGTTTTTT. Using reference TRBV19 and TRBJ2-2 for the parts outside the CDR3, the full variable domain is DGGITQSPKYLFRKEGQNVTLSCEQNLNHDAMYWYRQDPGQGLRLIYYSQIVNDFQKGDIAEGYSVSREKKESFPLTVTSAQKNPTAFYLCASQNRLVSETGELFFGEGSRLTVL.

The V call is TRBV9, the J call TRBJ2-3, with D maybe TRBD2 (5 bases). The V end lost 0 bases, the J end lost 1 base, and 12 bases lay between the germline ends. Germline V lookup: CDR1 SGDLS, CDR2 YYNGEE. CDR3 length: 16 amino acids. The chain's CDR3 is CASSVGGRVGTDTQYF. The CDR3 nucleotides are TGTGCCAGCAGCGTAGGAGGGCGGGTGGGCACAGATACGCAGTATTTT.

The chain uses TRBV7-3 and TRBJ1-4; D is perhaps TRBD1 (5 bases). V was shortened by 7 bases and J by 3 bases, with 21 bases between the two germline ends. CDR1 SGHTA and CDR2 FQGTGA come from the germline V gene. This CDR3 contains 17 residues. CDR3 coding DNA: TGTGCCAGCATCTCAAACCAAGGGGAACCACCTAATGAAAAACTGTTTTTT. As protein: CASISNQGEPPNEKLFF.

This sequence joins TRBV6-6 and TRBJ2-3; 7 nucleotides align to TRBD1. The germline V gene has CDR1 MNHNY and CDR2 SVGAGI (reference sequence). With V trimmed by 6 bases and J by 4 bases, 13 bases remained unmatched. This CDR3 is 16 amino acids long. CDR3 sequence reads: CASSLTDRDQPDTQYF. DNA of the CDR3: TGTGCCAGCAGCTTGACTGACAGGGATCAGCCAGATACGCAGTATTTT.

This clone was seen only a few times. The V gene is TRBV6-5, the J gene TRBJ1-2; the D is unclear. Trimming removed 4 bases at V and 2 bases at J, with 17 bases between. Germline values: CDR1 MNHEY, CDR2 SVGAGI. The length of the CDR3 is 16 residues. The CDR3 spells CASSSRHDGGNYGYTF. In DNA form, the CDR3 reads TGTGCCAGCAGTTCCCGACACGACGGCGGGAACTATGGCTACACCTTC.

The V and J genes are TRBV7-7 and TRBJ2-1; possibly TRBD2 for D (5 bases). Germline CDR1 reads SSHAT; CDR2 reads FNYEAQ (reference sequence). The CDR3 runs to 13 residues. The CDR3 reads CASAIGSAAEQFF. In nucleotides, the CDR3 is TGTGCTAGCGCCATAGGGTCAGCGGCAGAGCAGTTCTTC.

This clone has a single count. V usage is TRBV10-3 and J usage is TRBJ2-1, with D possibly being TRBD2 (5 bases). The CDR3 loop spans 16 amino acids. Germline loops: CDR1 ENHRY, CDR2 SYGVKD. Trimming took 3 bases from V and 0 from J, leaving 12 bases between them. CDR3 loop: CAISENVGGSYNEQFF. The CDR3 DNA sequence: TGTGCCATCAGTGAAAACGTAGGAGGCTCCTACAATGAGCAGTTCTTC.

This CDR3 reads CASSYLGWQTQYF. The CDR3 nucleotides are TGTGCCAGCAGTTATCTGGGGTGGCAGACCCAGTACTTC. The chain joins TRBV6-5 to TRBJ2-5; D remains ambiguous. Looked up from germline, CDR1 is MNHEY and CDR2 is SVGAGI. The CDR3 extends over 13 amino acids. V was shortened by 3 bases and J by 6 bases, with 11 bases between the two germline ends.

The chain employs TRBV2 and TRBJ1-2, with 12 bases lining up with TRBD1. After removal of 6 bases from V and 10 bases from J, the junction contained 6 bases not matched to a gene. Germline V CDR1 and CDR2: SNHLY, FYNNEI. The length of the CDR3 is 13 residues. The CDR3 DNA is TGTGCCAGCAGCCAGGGACAGGGGGCGGACTACACCTTC. Translating gives CASSQGQGADYTF.

The chain employs TRBV9 and TRBJ2-2; 7 nucleotides match TRBD1. The CDR3 is 17 residues long. J was trimmed by 0 bases and V by 0 bases; bases with no gene match: 5. Germline assignment: CDR1 SGDLS and CDR2 YYNGEE. CDR3 protein: CASSVAPTGSNTGELFF. DNA for the CDR3: TGTGCCAGCAGCGTAGCCCCGACAGGGTCGAACACCGGGGAGCTGTTTTTT.

This rearrangement joins TRBV11-1 to TRBJ2-7; TRBD2 is a possible D gene (6 bases). V was cut by 5 bases and J by 3 bases, with 20 bases left in between. CDR1 is SGHAT and CDR2 is FQDESV in the germline V gene (reference sequence). This CDR3 spans 16 amino acids. In nucleotides, the CDR3 is TGTGCCAGCAGCCCCGACCGTGCGGGATATAACTACGAGCAGTACTTC. Translated: CASSPDRAGYNYEQYF.